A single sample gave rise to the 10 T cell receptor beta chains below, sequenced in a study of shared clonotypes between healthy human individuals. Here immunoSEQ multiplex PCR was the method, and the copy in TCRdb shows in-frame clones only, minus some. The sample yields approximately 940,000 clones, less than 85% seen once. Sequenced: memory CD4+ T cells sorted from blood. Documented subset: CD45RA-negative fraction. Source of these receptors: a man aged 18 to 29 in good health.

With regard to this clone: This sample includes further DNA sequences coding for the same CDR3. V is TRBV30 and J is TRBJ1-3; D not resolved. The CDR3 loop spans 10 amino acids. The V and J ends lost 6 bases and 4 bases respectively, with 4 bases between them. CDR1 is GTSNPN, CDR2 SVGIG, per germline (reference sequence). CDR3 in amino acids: CACCGNTIYF. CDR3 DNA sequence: TGTGCCTGTTGCGGAAACACCATATATTTT.

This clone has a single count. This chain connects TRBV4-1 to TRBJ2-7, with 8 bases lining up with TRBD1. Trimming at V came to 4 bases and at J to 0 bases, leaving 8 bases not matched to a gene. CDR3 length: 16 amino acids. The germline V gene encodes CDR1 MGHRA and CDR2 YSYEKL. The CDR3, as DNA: TGCGCCAGCAGCCCCCCCGCCGGGACAGGCTCCTACGAGCAGTACTTC. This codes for CASSPPAGTGSYEQYF.

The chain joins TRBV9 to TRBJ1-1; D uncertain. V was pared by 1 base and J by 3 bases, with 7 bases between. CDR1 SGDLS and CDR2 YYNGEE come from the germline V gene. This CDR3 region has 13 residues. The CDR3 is CASSVLEDTEAFF. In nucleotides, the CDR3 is TGTGCCAGCAGCGTACTAGAGGACACTGAAGCTTTCTTT.

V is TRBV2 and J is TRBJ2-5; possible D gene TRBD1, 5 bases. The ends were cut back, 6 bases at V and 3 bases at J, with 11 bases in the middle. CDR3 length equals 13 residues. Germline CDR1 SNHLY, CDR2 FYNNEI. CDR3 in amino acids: CASRIQVEETQYF. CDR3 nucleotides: TGTGCCAGCAGGATACAGGTCGAAGAGACCCAGTACTTC.

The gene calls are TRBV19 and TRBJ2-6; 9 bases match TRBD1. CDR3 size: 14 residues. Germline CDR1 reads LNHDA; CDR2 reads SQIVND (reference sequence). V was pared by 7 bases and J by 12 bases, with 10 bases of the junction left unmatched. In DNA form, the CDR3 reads TGTGCCAGTACCCCCGGGACAGGGACCGGCGTCCTGACTTTC. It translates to CASTPGTGTGVLTF.

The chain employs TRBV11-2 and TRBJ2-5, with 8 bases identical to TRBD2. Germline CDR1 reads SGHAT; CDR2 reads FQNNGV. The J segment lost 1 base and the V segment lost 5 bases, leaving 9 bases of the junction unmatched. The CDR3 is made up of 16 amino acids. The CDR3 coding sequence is TGTGCCAGCAGCGTTACTAGCGGCGGAGTCCAAGAGACCCAGTACTTC. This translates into CASSVTSGGVQETQYF.

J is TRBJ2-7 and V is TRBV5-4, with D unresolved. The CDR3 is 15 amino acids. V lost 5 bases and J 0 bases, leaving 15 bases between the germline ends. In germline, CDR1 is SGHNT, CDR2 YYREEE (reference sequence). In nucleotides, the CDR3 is TGTGCCAGCAGTAACACCTGGGGTGGCTCCTACGAGCAGTACTTC. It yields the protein CASSNTWGGSYEQYF.

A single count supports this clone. DNA for the CDR3: TGTGCCAGCAGCTCCGGGGACAGGGCTGAAGAGACCCAGTACTTC. Translation: CASSSGDRAEETQYF. The chain links TRBV5-4 to TRBJ2-5, with 9 bases that match TRBD1. The CDR3 has 15 residues. CDR1 and CDR2 (germline): SGHNT, YYREEE (reference sequence). Unmatched junction bases numbered 6, after V lost 3 bases and J lost 3 bases.

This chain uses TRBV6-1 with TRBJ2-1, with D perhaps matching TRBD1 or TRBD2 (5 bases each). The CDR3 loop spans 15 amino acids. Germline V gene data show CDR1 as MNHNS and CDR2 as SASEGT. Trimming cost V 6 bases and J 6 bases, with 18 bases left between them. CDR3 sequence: CASSGAAPLINEQFF. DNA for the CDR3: TGTGCCAGCAGCGGGGCGGCCCCTCTAATCAATGAGCAGTTCTTC.

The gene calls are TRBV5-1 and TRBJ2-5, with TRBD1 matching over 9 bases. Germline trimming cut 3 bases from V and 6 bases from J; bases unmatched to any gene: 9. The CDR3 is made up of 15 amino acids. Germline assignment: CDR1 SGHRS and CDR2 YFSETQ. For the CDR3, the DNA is TGCGCCAGCAGCTCCTTGGGACAGGGTGTAAAGACCCAGTACTTC. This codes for CASSSLGQGVKTQYF. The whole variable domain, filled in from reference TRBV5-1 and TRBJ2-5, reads KAGVTQTPRYLIKTRGQQVTLSCSPISGHRSVSWYQQTPGQGLQFLFEYFSETQRNKGNFPGRFSGRQFSNSRSEMNVSTLELGDSALYLCASSSLGQGVKTQYFGPGTRLLVL.